This note documents a single T cell receptor beta chain sequence. The junction had 12 bases not matched to a gene; V was cut back by 1 base and J by 3 bases. From germline, CDR1 is SGHDN and CDR2 FVKESK. The CDR3 runs 18 residues. This record belongs to a study of blood T cell repertoires in COVID-19. This table comes from immunoSEQ multiplex PCR, and its TCRdb copy is limited to in-frame clones, with some not included. The table has approximately 490,000 clones, less than 90% seen once. The sample consisted of PBMCs or T cells enriched from blood (not recorded which). This sequence was found in a woman in her sixties or seventies who had recovered from COVID-19. This rearrangement joins TRBV14 to TRBJ2-1; 7 bases are shared with TRBD1. This CDR3 reads CASSQVAFGQVFYNEQFF. CDR3 DNA sequence: TGTGCCAGCAGCCAAGTGGCCTTTGGACAGGTTTTCTACAATGAGCAGTTCTTC.